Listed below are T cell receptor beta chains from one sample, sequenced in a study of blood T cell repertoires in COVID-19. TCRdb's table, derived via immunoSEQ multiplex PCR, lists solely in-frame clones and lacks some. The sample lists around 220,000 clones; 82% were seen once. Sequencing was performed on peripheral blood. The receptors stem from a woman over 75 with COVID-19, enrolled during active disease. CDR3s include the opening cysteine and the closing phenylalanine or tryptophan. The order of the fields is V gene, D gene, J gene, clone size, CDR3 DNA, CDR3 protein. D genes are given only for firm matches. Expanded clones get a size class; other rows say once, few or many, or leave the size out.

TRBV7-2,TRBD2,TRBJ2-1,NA,TGTGCCAGCGCCATGTCTAGCGGGAGCTCCTACAATGAGCAGTTCTTC,CASAMSSGSSYNEQFF
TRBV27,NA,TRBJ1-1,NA,TGTGCCAGCAGTTCGCCTGCGGGCAACACTGAAGCTTTCTTT,CASSSPAGNTEAFF
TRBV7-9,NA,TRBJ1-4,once,TGTGCCAGCAGCTTGGGCGCCAGTCCAGATGAAAAACTGTTTTTT,CASSLGASPDEKLFF
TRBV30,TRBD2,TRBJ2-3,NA,TGTGCCGGGAGCGGGGGGGGAGATACGCAGTATTTT,CAGSGGGDTQYF
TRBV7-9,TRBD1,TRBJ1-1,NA,TGTGCCAGCAGAACGACAGGGGCAAAGACTGAAGCTTTCTTT,CASRTTGAKTEAFF
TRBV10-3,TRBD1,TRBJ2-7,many,TGTGCCATCAGCGGACAGGGGAAGGACTACGAGCAGTACTTC,CAISGQGKDYEQYF
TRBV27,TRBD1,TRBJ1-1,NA,TGTGCCAGCAGCCTGCGGGACAGAACGACTGAAGCTTTCTTT,CASSLRDRTTEAFF
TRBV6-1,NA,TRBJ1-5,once,TGTGCCAGCAGTGGCCGTGACAGAGTAGCCAGCAATCAGCCCCAGCATTTT,CASSGRDRVASNQPQHF
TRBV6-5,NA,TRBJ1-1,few,TGTGCCAGCAGTTACTCGCCAGATTGGAACACTGAAGCTTTCTTT,CASSYSPDWNTEAFF
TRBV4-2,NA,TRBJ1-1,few,TGTGCCAGCAGCCAAGATTGGGGGGTGGACACTGAAGCTTTCTTT,CASSQDWGVDTEAFF
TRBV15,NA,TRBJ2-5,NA,TGTGCCACCAGCAGAGATCTGTCCGGGGAGACCCAGTACTTC,CATSRDLSGETQYF
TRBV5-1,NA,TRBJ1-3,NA,TGCGCCAGCAGCTTGATGGGGGCCGGCTCTGGAAACACCATATATTTT,CASSLMGAGSGNTIYF
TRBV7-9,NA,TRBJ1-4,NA,TGTGCCAGCAGCTCCAACATCCTTACAGGGCTTTCTAATGAAAAACTGTTTTTT,CASSSNILTGLSNEKLFF
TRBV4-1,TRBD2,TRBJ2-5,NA,TGCGCCAGCAGCCCCGGGACTAGCGGGACCTCGAGGCAAGAGACCCAGTACTTC,CASSPGTSGTSRQETQYF
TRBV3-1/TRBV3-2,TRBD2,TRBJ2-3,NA,TGTGCCAGCAGCCAAGGGAGTTTGCGCCGAAGCGGGGGGGCCCCAGATACGCAGTATTTT,CASSQGSLRRSGGAPDTQYF
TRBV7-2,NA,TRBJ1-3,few,TGTGCCAGCAGCTTAAAGGCGGCTGGAAACACCATATATTTT,CASSLKAAGNTIYF
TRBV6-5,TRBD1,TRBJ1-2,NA,TGTGCCAGCAGTTACAACAGGGGAAGTAACTATGGCTACACCTTC,CASSYNRGSNYGYTF
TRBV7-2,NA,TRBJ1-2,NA,TGTGCCAGCAGCTCCGGAGGAAACTATGGCTACACCTTC,CASSSGGNYGYTF
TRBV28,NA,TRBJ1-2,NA,TGTGCCAGCAGTTTAGAGACATATGGCTACACCTTC,CASSLETYGYTF
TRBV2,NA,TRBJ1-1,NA,TGTGCCAGCACACCTTCAGTATCGTCTGAAGCTTTCTTT,CASTPSVSSEAFF
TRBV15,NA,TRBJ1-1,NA,TGTGCCACCAGCAGAATTCAGGGGAACACTGAAGCTTTCTTT,CATSRIQGNTEAFF
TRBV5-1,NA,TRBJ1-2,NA,TGCGCCAGCAGCTTGCAGCACGGGGATGGCTACACCTTC,CASSLQHGDGYTF